These 22 T cell receptor beta chains were sequenced from one sample in a study of cytomegalovirus exposure and HLA in healthy donors. The PCR had 60 Vbeta and 13 Jbeta primers. Only in-frame clones appear in the TCRdb table, and some are missing; sequencing was by immunoSEQ multiplex PCR. Here the sample spans approximately 100,000 clones, about 77% being singletons. The sample was PBMCs. These receptors came from a woman aged 18 to 35 in good health and CMV-seropositive.

The chain joins TRBV5-1 to TRBJ1-1, with D maybe TRBD1 (6 bases). The CDR3 has 15 residues. V was clipped by 4 bases and J by 5 bases, with 18 bases between them. The germline CDR1 and CDR2 sequences are SGHRS and YFSETQ. This chain's CDR3 is CASSPDRTLGTEAFF. DNA of the CDR3: TGCGCCAGCAGCCCAGACAGGACGTTAGGGACTGAAGCTTTCTTT.

J is TRBJ2-5 and V is TRBV5-1; 11 bases match TRBD2. This CDR3 has 17 residues. V gave up 4 bases and J gave up 1 base; unmatched junction bases: 9. Germline V gives CDR1 SGHRS, CDR2 YFSETQ. CDR3 loop: CASSRELAGGVQETQYF. The CDR3 nucleotides are TGCGCCAGCAGCCGGGAGCTAGCGGGGGGCGTCCAAGAGACCCAGTACTTC.

The chain couples TRBV7-9 to TRBJ2-7; TRBD1 matches 8 bases. The CDR3 is 14 residues long. J gave up 4 bases and V 3 bases, and 5 bases lay outside the gene matches. Germline V lookup: CDR1 SEHNR, CDR2 FQNEAQ (reference sequence). The CDR3 loop reads CASSLTGAQYEQYF. DNA of the CDR3: TGTGCCAGCAGCTTGACAGGGGCCCAGTACGAGCAGTACTTC.

This chain links TRBV5-1 with TRBJ1-1; possibly TRBD1 for D (5 bases). V was trimmed by 7 bases and J by 11 bases, leaving 15 bases between them. The CDR3 spans 11 residues. Germline CDR1 SGHRS, CDR2 YFSETQ. CDR3: CASGRGGVAFF. CDR3 DNA: TGCGCCAGCGGTCGTGGGGGGGTGGCTTTCTTT.

Turning to this clone: This same CDR3 is encoded by further DNA sequences in the sample. The chain combines TRBV7-9 with TRBJ2-2; 8 nucleotides align to TRBD1. After removal of 4 bases from V and 2 bases from J, the junction contained 3 bases not matched to a gene. The CDR3 is 15 amino acids. CDR1 SEHNR and CDR2 FQNEAQ come from the germline V gene (reference sequence). In nucleotides, the CDR3 is TGTGCCAGCAGCTCGACAGGGGTAAACACCGGGGAGCTGTTTTTT. Translation gives CASSSTGVNTGELFF.

This chain uses TRBV15 with TRBJ1-1; weak D call: TRBD1 (6 bases). Trimming stripped 3 bases from V and 1 base from J, with 9 bases between. The CDR3 contains 14 residues. CDR1 and CDR2 from the germline V gene are LNHNV and YYDKDF (reference sequence). The CDR3 loop reads CATSRSGENTEAFF. The CDR3 DNA reads as TGTGCCACCAGCAGGTCAGGGGAGAACACTGAAGCTTTCTTT. The full variable domain, its missing parts supplied by reference TRBV15 and TRBJ1-1, is DAMVIQNPRYQVTQFGKPVTLSCSQTLNHNVMYWYQQKSSQAPKLLFHYYDKDFNNEADTPDNFQSRRPNTSFCFLDIRSPGLGDTAMYLCATSRSGENTEAFFGQGTRLTVV.

There are a few counts of this clone. The chain carries TRBV2 and TRBJ2-7; 7 nucleotides line up with TRBD1. The germline V gene has CDR1 SNHLY and CDR2 FYNNEI. Trimming took 6 bases from V and 2 from J; bases not matched to a gene: 10. CDR3 length: 15 amino acids. CDR3 DNA: TGTGCCAGCAGGCCGACAGGGTTTTTTACCTACGAGCAGTACTTC. It translates to CASRPTGFFTYEQYF.

The chain links TRBV4-1 to TRBJ2-7; maybe TRBD1 (5 bases). The ends were cut back, 2 bases at V and 3 bases at J, with 17 bases in the middle. This CDR3 is 16 amino acids long. Germline values: CDR1 MGHRA, CDR2 YSYEKL. This chain's CDR3 is CASSQPGQDRRYEQYF. Written as DNA, the CDR3 is TGCGCCAGCAGCCAACCCGGACAAGACCGCCGCTACGAGCAGTACTTC.

The chain recombines TRBV6-5 with TRBJ1-1, with 7 bases that match TRBD1. This CDR3 is 15 amino acids long. Germline V lookup: CDR1 MNHEY, CDR2 SVGAGI. The V gene end was trimmed by 5 bases and the J gene end by 2 bases; junction bases not matched to a gene: 8. CDR3 DNA sequence: TGTGCCAGCAGTAAAGGGGGACAGAGAAACACTGAAGCTTTCTTT. It is translated as CASSKGGQRNTEAFF.

The chain employs TRBV7-9 and TRBJ2-1; 9 bases map to TRBD1. The CDR3 runs to 17 residues. Germline V CDR1 and CDR2: SEHNR, FQNEAQ (reference sequence). With V trimmed by 5 bases and J by 8 bases, 16 bases remained unmatched. CDR3 nucleotide sequence: TGTGCCAGCAGCCAACGGTCCGGGACAGGGCATTGGGATGAGCAGTTCTTC. It encodes CASSQRSGTGHWDEQFF.

This clone has more than one count but fewer than ten. This chain links TRBV4-3 with TRBJ2-1, with D possibly being TRBD1 (7 bases). The CDR3 is 17 residues long. V was clipped by 0 bases and J by 8 bases, with 20 bases between them. Germline values: CDR1 LGHNA, CDR2 YSLEER. CDR3 protein: CASSQEGIRQGGDEQFF. The CDR3 DNA sequence: TGCGCCAGCAGCCAAGAGGGGATTCGACAGGGCGGGGATGAGCAGTTCTTC.

V is TRBV27 and J is TRBJ2-5; D perhaps matches TRBD2 (5 bases). Germline assignment: CDR1 MNHEY and CDR2 SMNVEV (reference sequence). V lost 4 bases to trimming and J lost 1 base, with 13 bases between them. The CDR3 runs to 15 residues. CDR3 sequence reads: CASSSLVRGQETQYF. CDR3 sequence (DNA): TGTGCCAGCAGTTCTCTTGTCCGGGGCCAAGAGACCCAGTACTTC.

The rearrangement joins TRBV7-8 to TRBJ2-7; 7 bases map to TRBD1. Per germline, CDR1 SGHVS and CDR2 FQNEAQ. This CDR3 comprises 20 residues. The trim removed 4 bases at V and 3 bases at J, leaving 24 bases unmatched. The CDR3 is CASSWNPWDRSLTQVYEQYF. The CDR3 DNA is TGTGCCAGCAGCTGGAACCCTTGGGACAGAAGCCTCACCCAGGTCTACGAGCAGTACTTC.

This clone was seen once. The chain couples TRBV10-1 to TRBJ2-7; 7 nucleotides line up with TRBD2. CDR3 size: 14 residues. Per germline, CDR1 WNHNN and CDR2 SYGVQD (reference sequence). V lost 3 bases and J lost 4; bases outside the gene matches: 6. The CDR3 reads CASSDPGGGYEQYF. Here the CDR3 DNA reads TGCGCCAGCAGTGATCCGGGAGGCGGATACGAGCAGTACTTC.

The rearrangement links TRBV27 to TRBJ2-7; D gene unclear. The germline gives CDR1 MNHEY, CDR2 SMNVEV (reference sequence). Trimming removed 1 base at V and 7 bases at J, with 14 bases between. The CDR3 sequence is 14 residues long. CDR3 sequence (DNA): TGTGCCAGCAGTTTATGCTGTCCGGTCCGGGAGCAGTACTTC. It is translated as CASSLCCPVREQYF.

The V call is TRBV5-6, the J call TRBJ2-3; the match to TRBD2 covers 11 bases. Germline V CDR1 and CDR2: SGHDT, YYEEEE. The CDR3 extends over 16 amino acids. Germline trimming cut 1 base from V and 1 base from J; bases unmatched to any gene: 2. The CDR3 coding sequence is TGTGCCAGCAGCTTGTTACTAGCGGGAGGCACAGATACGCAGTATTTT. This encodes CASSLLLAGGTDTQYF.

The chain joins TRBV27 to TRBJ2-1; the match to TRBD2 covers 14 bases. The CDR3 totals 16 residues. CDR1 and CDR2 (germline): MNHEY, SMNVEV (reference sequence). The junction had 5 bases not matched to a gene; V was cut back by 5 bases and J by 5 bases. The CDR3 DNA reads as TGTGCCAGCAGTAAGGGACTAGCGGGAGTTGACAATGAGCAGTTCTTC. Protein: CASSKGLAGVDNEQFF.

The chain employs TRBV11-2 and TRBJ2-7; tentative D call: TRBD2 (6 bases). CDR1 SGHAT and CDR2 FQNNGV come from the germline V gene. The CDR3 runs 14 residues. V lost 4 bases, J lost 6 bases, and 16 bases lay in between. CDR3 coding DNA: TGTGCCAGCAGCTCCCCTAGGAGGGCCTCCGAGCAGTACTTC. This gives the protein CASSSPRRASEQYF. Variable domain in full (rest from reference TRBV11-2 and TRBJ2-7): EAGVAQSPRYKIIEKRQSVAFWCNPISGHATLYWYQQILGQGPKLLIQFQNNGVVDDSQLPKDRFSAERLKGVDSTLKIQPAKLEDSAVYLCASSSPRRASEQYFGPGTRLTVT.

The chain combines TRBV29-1 with TRBJ1-1, with D unclear. This CDR3 contains 12 residues. Germline V lookup: CDR1 SQVTM, CDR2 ANQGSEA. The germline V and J ends were trimmed by 7 bases and 1 base, with 10 bases remaining between them. CDR3 in amino acids: CSGHEGNTEAFF. The CDR3 bases are TGCAGCGGGCACGAGGGGAACACTGAAGCTTTCTTT.

The V gene is TRBV4-2, the J gene TRBJ2-1, with 12 positions matching TRBD2. From germline, CDR1 is LGHNA and CDR2 YNFKEQ. The ends lost 3 bases at V and 4 bases at J; junction bases unmatched: 4. The CDR3 sequence is 16 residues long. Written as DNA, the CDR3 is TGTGCCAGCAGCCAGAGGGGACTAGCGGGTTACAATGAGCAGTTCTTC. It specifies CASSQRGLAGYNEQFF.

The chain couples TRBV7-3 to TRBJ2-5; D is perhaps TRBD2 (7 bases). The V end lost 4 bases, the J end lost 3 bases, and 12 bases lay between the germline ends. Germline V gene sequence: CDR1 SGHTA, CDR2 FQGTGA. This CDR3 has 14 amino acids. The CDR3 nucleotides read TGTGCCAGCAGCTCTGGGGGGGACAAAGAGACCCAGTACTTC. Amino acid sequence: CASSSGGDKETQYF.

CDR3 DNA: TGTGCCAGCTCACCATTAAGGTCTAGCGGGGGGGCCCGAAATGAGCAGTTCTTC. Translation: CASSPLRSSGGARNEQFF. The chain is built from TRBV18 and TRBJ2-1; 12 nucleotides match TRBD2. V dropped 2 bases and J dropped 7; count of bases not matched to a gene: 12. CDR3 size: 18 residues. In germline, CDR1 is KGHSH, CDR2 LQKENI. Together with reference TRBV18 and TRBJ2-1, the CDR3 gives the full variable domain: NAGVMQNPRHLVRRRGQEARLRCSPMKGHSHVYWYRQLPEEGLKFMVYLQKENIIDESGMPKERFSAEFPKEGPSILRIQQVVRGDSAAYFCASSPLRSSGGARNEQFFGPGTRLTVL.